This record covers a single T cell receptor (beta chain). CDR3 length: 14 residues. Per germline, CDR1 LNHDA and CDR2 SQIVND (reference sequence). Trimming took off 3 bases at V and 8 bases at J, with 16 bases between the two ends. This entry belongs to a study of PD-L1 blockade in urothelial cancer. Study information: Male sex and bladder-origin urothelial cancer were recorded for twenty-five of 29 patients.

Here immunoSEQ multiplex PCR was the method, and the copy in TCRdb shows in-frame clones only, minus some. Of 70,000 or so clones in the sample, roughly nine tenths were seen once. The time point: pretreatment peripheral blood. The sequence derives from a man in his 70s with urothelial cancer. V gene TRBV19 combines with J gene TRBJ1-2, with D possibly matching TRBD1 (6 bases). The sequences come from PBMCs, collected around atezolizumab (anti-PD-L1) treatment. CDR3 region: CASSMLRQGYGYTF. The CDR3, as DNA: TGTGCCAGTAGTATGCTTCGGCAGGGGTACGGCTACACCTTC.